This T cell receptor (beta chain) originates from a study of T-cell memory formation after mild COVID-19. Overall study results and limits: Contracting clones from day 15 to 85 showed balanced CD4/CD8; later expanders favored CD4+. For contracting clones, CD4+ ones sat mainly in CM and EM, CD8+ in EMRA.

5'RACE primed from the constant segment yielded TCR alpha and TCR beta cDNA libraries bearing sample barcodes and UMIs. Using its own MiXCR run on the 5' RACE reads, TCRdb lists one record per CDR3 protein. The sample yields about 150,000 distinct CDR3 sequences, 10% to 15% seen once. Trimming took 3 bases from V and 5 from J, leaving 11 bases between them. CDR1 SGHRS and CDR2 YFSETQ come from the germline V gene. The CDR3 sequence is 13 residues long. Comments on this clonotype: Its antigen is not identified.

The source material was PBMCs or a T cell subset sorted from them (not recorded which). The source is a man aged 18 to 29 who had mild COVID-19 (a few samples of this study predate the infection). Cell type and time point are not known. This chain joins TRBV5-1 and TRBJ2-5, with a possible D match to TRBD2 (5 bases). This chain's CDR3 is CASSWEMRETQYF. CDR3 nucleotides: TGCGCCAGCAGCTGGGAGATGAGGGAGACCCAGTACTTC.